The source of this T cell receptor (beta chain) is a study of post-analysis software for immune sequencing data. The overall study: Relapsing-remitting, secondary progressive and progressive-relapsing courses of multiple sclerosis were included. General study points: Elevated frequency relative to controls characterized about 5 TRBV segments in patients, TRBV5-6, TRBV5-1 and TRBV20-1 among them. When the samples were clustered directly with F measure, those that had been prepared in the same batch showed strong co-clustering.

This CDR3 comprises 12 residues. With 0 bases removed from V and 9 bases from J, the gap between germline ends came to 6 bases. Germline V gene data show CDR1 as ENHRY and CDR2 as SYGVKD. With regard to this clonotype: Its antigen is unidentified.

Tagging with unique molecular identifiers was a feature of the TCR beta cDNA libraries. The source material, about 0.95 to 11 million T cells, gave rise to roughly 0.5 million cDNA molecules. A single record per CDR3 protein comes from TCRdb applying MiXCR to the PCR reads. The data show a few hundred thousand distinct CDR3 sequences, with about a third seen just once and about an eighth held by the top ten. The chain is built from TRBV10-3 and TRBJ2-1; D not resolved. This TCR was recovered from a girl aged 10 to 17 with multiple sclerosis. Sequences were obtained from blood. Here the CDR3 reads CAISESTSEQFF. In DNA form, the CDR3 reads TGTGCCATCAGTGAGTCGACCTCTGAGCAGTTCTTC.